The 23 T cell receptor beta chains listed next were all sequenced from one sample in a study of T cell clonality in common variable immunodeficiency (dated by TCRdb to about 2015). Receptor libraries were prepared by the immunoSEQ multiplex PCR assay. This is the immuneACCESS table as TCRdb keeps it, with only in-frame sequences that have V and J called. A part of the clones is gone; compared with another copy, unresolved V genes explain less than half, and the rest is unexplained. The sample comprises about 64,000 clones, and every one was counted more than once. About 1.7% of the sample is in the top ten clones. Sequences were obtained from peripheral blood mononuclear cells. The receptors stem from a person aged 18 to 75 in good health.

This clone was recorded a few times. The read gets to within 3 residues of the CDR3 end, and the germline J gene fills in the rest. This sequence joins TRBV6-2 or TRBV6-3 and TRBJ1-2; D unresolved. CDR1 and CDR2 (germline): MNHEY, SVGEGT. The CDR3 runs to 11 residues. Between the trimmed V and J ends, which lost 7 bases and 5 bases, there was a span of 8 bases. The CDR3: CASNTGYGYTF. The sequenced CDR3 bases are TGTGCCAGCAATACCGGGTATGGC.

This clone showed up many times. The part of the CDR3 DNA that was read is TGTGCCAGCAGTTTAGGGGCCCGACAGGGCCAAGAGACC. Amino acids: CASSLGARQGQET. The whole CDR3 sequence is CASSLGARQGQETQYF. V usage is TRBV12-3 or TRBV12-4 and J usage is TRBJ2-5; 7 positions agree with TRBD1. The CDR3 goes on 3 residues after the read ends, and that part is filled in from the germline J gene. The CDR3 totals 16 residues. Germline trimming cut 1 base from V and 1 base from J; bases unmatched to any gene: 6.

A remark on this clone: The read is 3 residues too short to cover the CDR3 end, so that end is filled in from the germline J gene. The V gene is TRBV19, the J gene TRBJ1-5, with D unclear. Trimming took 4 bases from V and 4 from J, leaving 5 bases between them. The length of the CDR3 is 12 residues. Germline V gene data show CDR1 as LNHDA and CDR2 as SQIVND (reference sequence). CDR3 DNA (partial): TGTGCCAGTAGTAAAATAAATCAGCCC. Its protein is CASSKINQP. The full CDR3 is CASSKINQPQHF.

This clone was seen many times. CDR3 DNA (partial): TGTGCCAGCAGTAGGAGCGGGACGGAAGATACG. Its translation: CASSRSGTEDT. The whole CDR3 is CASSRSGTEDTQYF. The chain couples TRBV11-2 to TRBJ2-3; 7 nucleotides agree with TRBD2. The read ends 3 residues shy of where the CDR3 ends; the end is completed using the germline J gene. Looked up from germline, CDR1 is SGHAT and CDR2 is FQNNGV. V gave up 6 bases and J gave up 5 bases; unmatched junction bases: 8. The CDR3 runs 14 residues.

This clone has ten or more counts. The read terminates 3 residues ahead of where the CDR3 ends, so the germline J gene completes it. The rearrangement links TRBV18 to TRBJ2-1, with 10 nucleotides matching TRBD1. The CDR3 has 15 amino acids. Germline lookup yields CDR1 KGHSH and CDR2 LQKENI. With 4 bases clipped from V and 8 bases from J, the junction kept 8 bases outside the gene matches. The DNA read from the CDR3 is TGTGCCAGCTCACGGGGACAGGGGATGGGGGATGAG. It is translated as CASSRGQGMGDE. In full, the CDR3 is CASSRGQGMGDEQFF. The whole variable domain, remainder taken from reference TRBV18 and TRBJ2-1, is NAGVMQNPRHLVRRRGQEARLRCSPMKGHSHVYWYRQLPEEGLKFMVYLQKENIIDESGMPKERFSAEFPKEGPSILRIQQVVRGDSAAYFCASSRGQGMGDEQFFGPGTRLTVL.

This clone was detected ten times or more. Read sequence stops 3 residues before the CDR3 end, and the germline J gene provides the missing end. The chain employs TRBV10-1 and TRBJ2-6; 9 positions match TRBD1. With V trimmed by 6 bases and J by 11 bases, 14 bases remained unmatched. CDR1 and CDR2 (germline): WNHNN, SYGVQD (reference sequence). The CDR3 is 16 residues long. The sequenced CDR3 bases are TGCGCCAGCAGCGTGGACAGGGGAACGCCCGGCTACGTC. Protein: CASSVDRGTPGYV. From start to end, the CDR3 is CASSVDRGTPGYVLTF.

This clone was counted many times. The read finishes 3 residues shy of the CDR3 end, and the germline J gene is used to complete it. J is TRBJ2-3 and V is TRBV29-1, with 14 bases identical to TRBD2. Losses at the gene ends were 7 bases for V and 2 bases for J; bases not matched to a gene: 5. This CDR3 is built from 15 residues. Germline assignment: CDR1 SQVTM and CDR2 ANQGSEA. The sequenced CDR3 bases are TGCAGCGCTCGGACTAGCGGGGGGTTCACAGATACG. Translating it yields CSARTSGGFTDT. In full, the CDR3 reads CSARTSGGFTDTQYF.

This clone has a count of ten or more. The read terminates 3 residues ahead of where the CDR3 ends, so the germline J gene completes it. This chain links TRBV20-1 with TRBJ2-7; no firm D call. The V and J ends lost 0 bases and 1 base respectively, with 7 bases between them. The CDR3 is made up of 13 amino acids. Germline V gene data show CDR1 as DFQATT and CDR2 as SNEGSKA (reference sequence). The CDR3 sequence: CSAREGPSYEQYF. The DNA read from the CDR3 is TGCAGTGCTAGAGAAGGGCCTTCCTACGAG.

In its sample, this clone was seen many times. The read ends 3 residues early relative to the CDR3; the germline J gene fills the gap. The J gene is TRBJ2-4, the V gene TRBV15, with a weak D call TRBD1 (5 bases). V dropped 0 bases and J dropped 7 bases, with 16 bases sitting between them. CDR3 size: 16 residues. Germline CDR1 reads LNHNV; CDR2 reads YYDKDF (reference sequence). CDR3 DNA, as far as it was read: TGTGCCACCAGCAGAGATCCCAGGACAACTAATAACATT. Translation: CATSRDPRTTNNI. The complete CDR3 reads CATSRDPRTTNNIQYF.

This clone has a handful of counts. The observed sequence ends 3 residues before the CDR3 terminus, with the missing tail filled in from the germline J gene. The rearrangement links TRBV2 to TRBJ1-6, with D maybe TRBD1 (5 bases). The CDR3 is 16 amino acids. Germline V gene data show CDR1 as SNHLY and CDR2 as FYNNEI. Trimming left V 7 bases short and J 0 bases short, with 13 bases between. The CDR3 region is CASKDGGGSYNSPLHF. CDR3 bases read: TGTGCCAGCAAGGACGGGGGGGGCTCCTATAATTCACCC.

This clone was detected many times. The read halts 3 residues ahead of the CDR3 end, with the missing end drawn from the germline J gene. The gene calls are TRBV7-9 and TRBJ2-7, with 7 bases aligning to TRBD1. This CDR3 is 14 amino acids long. The junction had 4 bases not matched to a gene; V was cut back by 5 bases and J by 0 bases. Germline V gene lookup returns CDR1 SEHNR and CDR2 FQNEAQ (reference sequence). This CDR3 is CASSEGQYSYEQYF. CDR3 DNA, as far as it was read: TGTGCCAGCAGCGAGGGACAGTACTCCTACGAG.

This clone was picked up many times. The CDR3 extends 3 residues past the end of the read, so its final part is completed from the germline J gene. This rearrangement joins TRBV30 to TRBJ1-5; 8 positions match TRBD1. Trimming took 4 bases from V and 5 from J; bases not matched to a gene: 4. Germline V gene sequence: CDR1 GTSNPN, CDR2 SVGIG (reference sequence). The CDR3 length is 13 residues. The sequenced CDR3 bases are TGTGCCTGGAACGACAGGGGAGATCAGCCC. The encoded protein is CAWNDRGDQP. The entire CDR3 protein reads CAWNDRGDQPQHF.

This clone was observed at least ten times. The read ends 3 residues shy of where the CDR3 ends; the end is completed using the germline J gene. This chain uses TRBV9 with TRBJ2-3; no firm D call. Trimming removed 0 bases from V and 2 bases from J, with 10 bases in between. The CDR3 is 15 residues long. CDR1 and CDR2 (germline): SGDLS, YYNGEE. The DNA read from the CDR3 is TGTGCCAGCAGCGTAGAAGGTAGCTCCACAGATACG. Its translation: CASSVEGSSTDT. From start to end, the CDR3 is CASSVEGSSTDTQYF.

The table lists this clone with many counts. The DNA ends 3 residues before the CDR3 does, and the rest of the CDR3 is filled in from the germline J gene. This sequence joins TRBV5-1 and TRBJ2-2, with 8 bases lining up with TRBD1. With 4 bases clipped from V and 4 bases from J, the junction kept 9 bases outside the gene matches. The CDR3 has 16 amino acids. Looked up from germline, CDR1 is SGHRS and CDR2 is YFSETQ. CDR3 region: CASSGQGAVSTGELFF. CDR3 DNA (partial): TGCGCCAGCAGCGGGCAGGGGGCGGTATCCACCGGGGAG. The entire variable domain, with the rest obtained from reference TRBV5-1 and TRBJ2-2, is as follows: KAGVTQTPRYLIKTRGQQVTLSCSPISGHRSVSWYQQTPGQGLQFLFEYFSETQRNKGNFPGRFSGRQFSNSRSEMNVSTLELGDSALYLCASSGQGAVSTGELFFGEGSRLTVL.

This clone occurred many times. Read sequence stops 3 residues before the CDR3 end, and the germline J gene provides the missing end. V is TRBV24-1 and J is TRBJ2-1; TRBD2 matches 10 bases. Germline values: CDR1 KGHDR, CDR2 SFDVKD. The CDR3 runs 15 residues. Germline trimming cut 11 bases from V and 6 bases from J; bases unmatched to any gene: 12. The DNA read from the CDR3 is TGTGCCATCTCGGGGGGGACTAGCGAGACCAATGAG. Its protein is CAISGGTSETNE. The entire CDR3 protein reads CAISGGTSETNEQFF.

This clone was picked up a small number of times. The read ends 3 residues shy of where the CDR3 ends; the end is completed using the germline J gene. The V and J genes are TRBV20-1 and TRBJ2-3; perhaps D is TRBD1 or TRBD2 (6 bases each). Germline lookup yields CDR1 DFQATT and CDR2 SNEGSKA (reference sequence). V was pared by 0 bases and J by 6 bases, with 13 bases between. The CDR3 spans 14 residues. The sequenced CDR3 bases are TGCAGTGCTAGAGATCAGCAGGGGAGGGATACG. Its protein is CSARDQQGRDT. The whole CDR3 protein reads CSARDQQGRDTQYF.

The sample holds many counts of this clone. The read ends 3 residues early relative to the CDR3; the germline J gene fills the gap. The chain recombines TRBV30 with TRBJ2-2, with a tentative D call TRBD2 (6 bases). Germline V lookup: CDR1 GTSNPN, CDR2 SVGIG (reference sequence). This CDR3 is 16 amino acids long. Deletions cut 4 bases from V and 3 bases from J, with 18 bases between. CDR3 protein: CAWTRRQGGHTGELFF. Incomplete CDR3 DNA: TGTGCCTGGACTCGAAGGCAGGGAGGTCACACCGGGGAG.

This clone was detected many times. The missing CDR3 end, 3 residues past where the read stops, is filled in from the germline J gene. This chain connects TRBV30 to TRBJ1-5; the D is unclear. The CDR3 totals 13 residues. Germline loops: CDR1 GTSNPN, CDR2 SVGIG (reference sequence). Trimming removed 3 bases from V and 6 bases from J, with 12 bases in between. Incomplete CDR3 DNA: TGTGCCTGGAGGAAAAGTGAGGGTCAGCCC. Protein: CAWRKSEGQP. The whole CDR3 region reads CAWRKSEGQPQHF.

This clone has ten or more counts. The read gets to within 3 residues of the CDR3 end, and the germline J gene fills in the rest. The V and J genes are TRBV19 and TRBJ2-3, with TRBD1 identical over 7 bases. The ends lost 5 bases at V and 2 bases at J; junction bases unmatched: 4. Germline loops: CDR1 LNHDA, CDR2 SQIVND (reference sequence). CDR3 size: 14 residues. CDR3 in amino acids: CASSRGQATDTQYF. The sequenced CDR3 bases are TGTGCCAGTAGTCGCGGACAGGCCACAGATACG.

In this sample, this clone turned up many times. The CDR3 goes on 3 residues after the read ends, and that part is filled in from the germline J gene. V usage is TRBV20-1 and J usage is TRBJ2-3; 9 bases map to TRBD2. With 4 bases clipped from V and 1 base from J, the junction kept 3 bases outside the gene matches. The CDR3 consists of 14 residues. Germline values: CDR1 DFQATT, CDR2 SNEGSKA (reference sequence). CDR3 bases read: TGCAGTGCTATTAGCGGGAGTCGCACAGATACG. It encodes CSAISGSRTDT. The CDR3 in its entirety is CSAISGSRTDTQYF.

At least ten counts were recorded for this clone. The CDR3 end is not reached by the read, which stops 3 residues before it; the germline J gene fills it in. The rearrangement uses TRBV5-1 and TRBJ1-6, with a possible D match to TRBD1 (5 bases). Germline lookup yields CDR1 SGHRS and CDR2 YFSETQ. The CDR3 loop spans 15 amino acids. Trimming cost V 0 bases and J 6 bases, with 10 bases left between them. The CDR3 DNA, read in part, is TGCGCCAGCAGCTTGGGTCAGGGTGGTAATTCACCC. It yields the protein CASSLGQGGNSP. The CDR3, in full, reads CASSLGQGGNSPLHF. Filled out from reference TRBV5-1 and TRBJ1-6, the complete variable domain reads KAGVTQTPRYLIKTRGQQVTLSCSPISGHRSVSWYQQTPGQGLQFLFEYFSETQRNKGNFPGRFSGRQFSNSRSEMNVSTLELGDSALYLCASSLGQGGNSPLHFGNGTRLTVT.

This clone was observed at least ten times. From the germline J gene comes the end of the CDR3, since the read stops 3 residues before it. The V gene is TRBV6-4, the J gene TRBJ2-2; D might be TRBD2 (5 bases). CDR1 is MRHNA and CDR2 is SNTAGT in the germline V gene. The V and J ends lost 4 bases and 1 base respectively, with 10 bases between them. This CDR3 has 15 residues. The chain's CDR3 is CASSAAAENTGELFF. The sequenced part of the CDR3 DNA is TGTGCCAGCAGTGCAGCAGCGGAGAACACCGGGGAG.

This clone has a count of ten or more. The CDR3 loop is CAWRGGGRAETQYF. Incomplete CDR3 DNA: TGTGCCTGGAGAGGGGGCGGGAGGGCCGAGACC. The genes are TRBV30 and TRBJ2-5, with 9 nucleotides matching TRBD2. From the germline J gene comes the end of the CDR3, since the read stops 3 residues before it. The ends lost 3 bases at V and 5 bases at J; junction bases unmatched: 7. Germline V lookup: CDR1 GTSNPN, CDR2 SVGIG (reference sequence). This CDR3 has 14 amino acids.